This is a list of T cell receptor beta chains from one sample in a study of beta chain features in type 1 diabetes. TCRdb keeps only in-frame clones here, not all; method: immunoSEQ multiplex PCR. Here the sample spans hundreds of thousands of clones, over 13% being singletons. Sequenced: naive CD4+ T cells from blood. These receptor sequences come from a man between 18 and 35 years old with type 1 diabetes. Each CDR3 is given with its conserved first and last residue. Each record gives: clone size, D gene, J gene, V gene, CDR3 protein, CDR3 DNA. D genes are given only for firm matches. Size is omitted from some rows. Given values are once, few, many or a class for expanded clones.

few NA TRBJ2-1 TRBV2 CARGGANEQFF TGTGCCAGGGGTGGGGCCAATGAGCAGTTCTTC
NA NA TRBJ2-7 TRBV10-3 CAISSRGGGEEQYF TGTGCCATCAGTTCCCGAGGCGGCGGGGAAGAGCAGTACTTC
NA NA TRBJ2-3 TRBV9 CASSVGLGTDTQYF TGTGCCAGCAGCGTGGGGCTAGGCACAGATACGCAGTATTTT
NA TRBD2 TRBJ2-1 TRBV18 CASSYGSGTYNEQFF TGTGCCAGCTCATACGGTAGCGGGACCTACAATGAGCAGTTCTTC
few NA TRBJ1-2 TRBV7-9 CASSLEAPSAPTF TGTGCCAGCAGCTTAGAGGCACCATCAGCTCCCACCTTC
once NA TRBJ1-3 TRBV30 CAQSGTGNTIYF TGTGCCCAGTCAGGTACTGGAAACACCATATATTTT
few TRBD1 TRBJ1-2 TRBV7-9 CASSLWGQVEYNAGYTF TGTGCCAGCAGCTTGTGGGGACAGGTGGAGTACAACGCTGGCTACACCTTC
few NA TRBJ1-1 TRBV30 CAWTSPGAFFRTEAFF TGTGCCTGGACCTCGCCGGGGGCATTTTTTAGGACTGAAGCTTTCTTT
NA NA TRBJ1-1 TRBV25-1 CASSEWGGTEAFF TGTGCCAGCAGTGAATGGGGTGGGACTGAAGCTTTCTTT
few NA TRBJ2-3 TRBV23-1 CASSQFADTQYF TGCGCCAGCAGTCAATTCGCAGATACGCAGTATTTT
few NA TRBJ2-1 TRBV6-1 CASSEAGNEQFF TGTGCCAGCAGTGAAGCGGGGAATGAGCAGTTCTTC
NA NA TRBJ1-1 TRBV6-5 CASSEQARAEAFF TGTGCCAGCAGTGAACAGGCTAGAGCTGAAGCTTTCTTT
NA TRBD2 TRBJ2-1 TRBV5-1 CASSFGLAGGFMDEQFF TGCGCCAGCAGCTTTGGGCTAGCGGGGGGTTTCATGGATGAGCAGTTCTTC
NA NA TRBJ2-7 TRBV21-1 CASSHPRAYEQYF TGTGCCAGCAGCCATCCCAGGGCCTACGAGCAGTACTTC
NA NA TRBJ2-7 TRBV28 CASSSLTGPWGEQYF TGTGCCAGCAGTTCCCTGACAGGTCCTTGGGGCGAGCAGTACTTC
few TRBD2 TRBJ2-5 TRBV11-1 CASSSRGDQYF TGTGCCAGCAGCTCCCGGGGGGACCAGTACTTC
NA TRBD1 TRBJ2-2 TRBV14 CASSTTGWDTGELFF TGTGCCAGCAGTACGACAGGGTGGGACACCGGGGAGCTGTTTTTT
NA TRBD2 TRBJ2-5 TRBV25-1 CASSLTSGGRETQYF TGTGCCAGCAGTCTAACTAGCGGGGGGCGAGAGACCCAGTACTTC
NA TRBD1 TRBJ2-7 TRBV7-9 CASSLGQSRTEQYF TGTGCCAGCAGCTTGGGACAGTCAAGGACCGAGCAGTACTTC
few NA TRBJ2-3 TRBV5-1 CASSLASTDTQYF TGCGCCAGCAGCTTGGCGAGCACAGATACGCAGTATTTT
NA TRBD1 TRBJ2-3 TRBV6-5 CASSYRDRGEDTQYF TGTGCCAGCAGTTACCGGGACAGGGGGGAAGATACGCAGTATTTT
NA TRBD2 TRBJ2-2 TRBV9 CASTLAGDTGELFF TGTGCCAGCACTCTAGCGGGGGACACCGGGGAGCTGTTTTTT